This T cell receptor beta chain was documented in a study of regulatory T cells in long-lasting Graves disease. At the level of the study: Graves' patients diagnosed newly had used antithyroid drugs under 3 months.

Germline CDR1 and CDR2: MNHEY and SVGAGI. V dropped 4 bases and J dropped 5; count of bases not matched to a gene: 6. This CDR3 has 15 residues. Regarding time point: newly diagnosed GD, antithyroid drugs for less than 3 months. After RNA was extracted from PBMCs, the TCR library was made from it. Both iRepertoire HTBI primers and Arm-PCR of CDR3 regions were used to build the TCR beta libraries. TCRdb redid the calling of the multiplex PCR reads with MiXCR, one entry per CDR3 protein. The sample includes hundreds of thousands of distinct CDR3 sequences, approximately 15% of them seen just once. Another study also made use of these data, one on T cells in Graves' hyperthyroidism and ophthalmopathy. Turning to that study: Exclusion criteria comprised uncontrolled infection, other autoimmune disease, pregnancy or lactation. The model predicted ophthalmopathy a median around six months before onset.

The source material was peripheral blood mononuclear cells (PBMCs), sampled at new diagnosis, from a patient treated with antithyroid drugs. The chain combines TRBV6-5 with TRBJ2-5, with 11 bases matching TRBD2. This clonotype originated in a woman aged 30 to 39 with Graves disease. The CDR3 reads CASSSLAGGEETQYF. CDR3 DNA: TGTGCCAGCAGTTCATTAGCGGGAGGGGAGGAGACCCAGTACTTC.